Only a few counts were recorded for the clone carrying this T cell receptor (beta chain). What it binds is unknown. Construction of the TCRbeta library involved unique molecular identifiers. TCRdb processed the PCR reads anew with MiXCR; each CDR3 protein has one entry. The table records 98,000 or so distinct CDR3 sequences, 20% to 25% of them present only once. These data belong to a study of T-cell reconstitution after alpha-beta-depleted transplantation in children. Germline lookup yields CDR1 SGHAT and CDR2 FQNNGV. V gave up 5 bases and J gave up 4 bases; unmatched junction bases: 14. This CDR3 has 17 residues. Study-wide results and limits: The main origin of T-cell counts and diversity one year after transplant was newly produced T cells. Several patients had high TCRbeta diversity at day 60; it came from surviving recipient T cells and thymic progenitors. Alpha-beta T cells present about two months after transplant were reported to originate from several hundred expanded graft clones.

The sample in question was PBMCs, obtained before TCRalphabeta/CD19-depleted stem cell transplant. This TCR came from a boy aged 2 to 10 with acute lymphoblastic leukemia, due to receive a stem cell transplant. The chain joins TRBV11-2 to TRBJ1-1, with 9 bases matching TRBD1. The CDR3 DNA reads as TGTGCCAGCAGCCGAAACACAGGGGGCGCGGGTAGCACTGAAGCTTTCTTT. It is translated as CASSRNTGGAGSTEAFF.